The clone carrying this TCR beta chain was counted between two and nine times. The germline V gene encodes CDR1 MNHEY and CDR2 SVGEGT. The V and J ends lost 8 bases and 1 base respectively, with 8 bases between them. The CDR3 consists of 13 residues. The TCR library protocol attached unique molecular identifiers to the individual cDNA molecules. TCRdb independently ran MiXCR on the 5' RACE reads; one entry per CDR3 protein. Counted here are 70,000 to 90,000 distinct CDR3 sequences, around 12% occurring once; the ten biggest clones make up around 3.6%. This sample was included in a study of early T cells in non-severe SARS-CoV-2 infection.

Source material: whole blood. This clonotype was sampled from an adult who was a healthcare worker with PCR-confirmed SARS-CoV-2 infection or an uninfected control (not recorded which). The chain has TRBV6-2 or TRBV6-3 and TRBJ2-2; unclear D gene. CDR3 sequence (DNA): TGTGCCAGCCGCCAGGAGAACACCGGGGAGCTGTTTTTT. Translation gives CASRQENTGELFF.